These 9 T cell receptor beta chains were all obtained from the same sample, sequenced in a study of CD8 T cells in Susac syndrome. Random hexamers were used to reverse transcribe an amount of 0.5 to 1 ug RNA. TCRdb re-derived calls from the immunoSEQ multiplex PCR reads in MiXCR, one entry per CDR3 protein. This repertoire shows 250,000 or so distinct CDR3 sequences, 80% to 95% found once; its top ten account for 0.065% to 0.075%. Sequences were obtained from CD4+ T cells from PBMCs. All receptors derive from a human donor with multiple sclerosis.

This clonotype appeared once. The chain links TRBV30 to TRBJ1-1; 7 bases align to TRBD1. Germline V lookup: CDR1 GTSNPN, CDR2 SVGIG (reference sequence). CDR3 size: 12 residues. With V trimmed by 5 bases and J by 3 bases, 3 bases remained unmatched. DNA of the CDR3: TGTGCCTGGGGAACAGGGGACACTGAAGCTTTCTTT. This encodes CAWGTGDTEAFF.

This chain links TRBV5-1 with TRBJ2-5; 11 positions match TRBD2. V shed 3 bases and J 4 bases; nucleotides not matched to a gene: 8. CDR3 size: 16 residues. CDR1 is SGHRS and CDR2 is YFSETQ in the germline V gene. CDR3 DNA: TGCGCCAGCAGCTCGAATAGCGGGAGGGTTGGAGAGACCCAGTACTTC. The encoded protein is CASSSNSGRVGETQYF. Looking up the rest from reference TRBV5-1 and TRBJ2-5 gives the full variable domain: KAGVTQTPRYLIKTRGQQVTLSCSPISGHRSVSWYQQTPGQGLQFLFEYFSETQRNKGNFPGRFSGRQFSNSRSEMNVSTLELGDSALYLCASSSNSGRVGETQYFGPGTRLLVL.

The CDR3 loop is CASGLVAGPGANVLTF. The CDR3 bases are TGTGCTAGTGGTTTGGTGGCGGGACCTGGGGCCAACGTCCTGACTTTC. V is TRBV12-5 and J is TRBJ2-6, with TRBD2 as a possible D gene (6 bases). V was cut by 0 bases and J by 2 bases, with 8 bases left in between. The CDR3 covers 16 residues. Per the germline V gene, CDR1 is LGHNT and CDR2 is FRNRAP.

The V gene is TRBV12-3 or TRBV12-4, the J gene TRBJ2-5; possibly TRBD1 for D (5 bases). The CDR3 length is 16 residues. V lost 2 bases, J lost 5 bases, and 18 bases lay in between. The CDR3 DNA reads TGTGCCAGCAGTTTACAGGGCCTGGGGCGGACGGAGACCCAGTACTTC. It is translated as CASSLQGLGRTETQYF.

The chain has TRBV3-1 and TRBJ1-4; D gene unclear. Germline loops: CDR1 LGHDT, CDR2 YNNKEL (reference sequence). CDR3 length: 15 amino acids. Trimming removed 3 bases at V and 7 bases at J, with 15 bases between. CDR3 nucleotide sequence: TGTGCCAGCAGCCATCTTAGAACCCGAGGTGAAAAACTGTTTTTT. Its protein is CASSHLRTRGEKLFF.

The sample holds one count of this clonotype. J is TRBJ1-1 and V is TRBV24-1; weak D call: TRBD1 (5 bases). This CDR3 is built from 12 residues. Germline CDR1 reads KGHDR; CDR2 reads SFDVKD. V lost 1 base and J lost 10, with 9 bases in between. The CDR3 DNA sequence: TGTGCCACCAGTGATTTTCTGGGACGAGCTTTCTTT. Encoded protein: CATSDFLGRAFF.

The J gene is TRBJ2-7, the V gene TRBV28, with D maybe TRBD2 (6 bases). Germline V lookup: CDR1 MDHEN, CDR2 SYDVKM. The V and J ends lost 6 bases and 2 bases respectively, with 17 bases between them. The CDR3 runs 15 residues. The CDR3 DNA sequence: TGTGCCAGCAGGACCGCAGCGGGCACTACCTACGAGCAGTACGTC. Its protein is CASRTAAGTTYEQYV.

This chain joins TRBV9 and TRBJ1-5; D is uncertain. This CDR3 spans 15 amino acids. Germline loops: CDR1 SGDLS, CDR2 YYNGEE. V was shortened by 0 bases and J by 4 bases, with 11 bases between the two germline ends. Here the CDR3 DNA reads TGTGCCAGCAGCGTAGATGAGGGAGCGAATCAGCCCCAGCATTTT. It translates to CASSVDEGANQPQHF.

The V call is TRBV14, the J call TRBJ2-5, with 7 bases fitting TRBD2. This CDR3 is 15 amino acids long. V lost 0 bases and J lost 1; bases outside the gene matches: 2. Germline loops: CDR1 SGHDN, CDR2 FVKESK. The CDR3 DNA follows: TGTGCCAGCAGCCAAGAGGGACTAAGCCAAGAGACCCAGTACTTC. Its translation is CASSQEGLSQETQYF.